The 22 T cell receptor beta chains given below trace back to one sample, sequenced in a study of cytotoxic CD8 clonotypes in ibrutinib-treated CLL. Clones were read by immunoSEQ multiplex PCR, and TCRdb kept only the in-frame ones, dropping some. The sample lists approximately 150,000 clones, under 85% occurring once. This material consisted of PBMCs, taken after 24 months of ibrutinib treatment. These receptors originate from a human donor with chronic lymphocytic leukemia.

The CDR3: CASGLYNEQFF. The CDR3 DNA follows: TGTGCTAGTGGTTTATACAATGAGCAGTTCTTC. The V gene is TRBV12-5, the J gene TRBJ2-1; D is uncertain. CDR1 is LGHNT, CDR2 FRNRAP, per germline. There are 11 residues in the CDR3. V shed 3 bases and J shed 4 bases, with 1 base lying between them.

The rearrangement joins TRBV28 to TRBJ2-7; the match to TRBD2 covers 8 bases. The CDR3 has 13 amino acids. V shed 10 bases and J 6 bases; nucleotides not matched to a gene: 11. Germline lookup yields CDR1 MDHEN and CDR2 SYDVKM. The CDR3 DNA reads TGTGCCACCCTAAGCGGGAGAGGTTCCGAGCAGTACTTC. Translated: CATLSGRGSEQYF.

This chain connects TRBV28 to TRBJ1-5; D unresolved. This CDR3 is 12 amino acids long. V lost 4 bases, J lost 9 bases, and 10 bases lay in between. The germline V gene has CDR1 MDHEN and CDR2 SYDVKM. In nucleotides, the CDR3 is TGTGCCAGCAGTTCAATCGCTGGGCCCCAGCATTTT. It codes for CASSSIAGPQHF.

The genes are TRBV6-6 and TRBJ1-5, with D perhaps matching TRBD1 (6 bases). CDR1 and CDR2 (germline): MNHNY, SVGAGI (reference sequence). V was shortened by 5 bases and J by 1 base, with 12 bases between the two germline ends. This CDR3 contains 15 residues. CDR3 sequence (DNA): TGTGCCAGCAGTCCCCAAGGACAGAGCAATCAGCCCCAGCATTTT. It is translated as CASSPQGQSNQPQHF.

The chain uses TRBV9 and TRBJ2-3; no definite D call. Per germline, CDR1 SGDLS and CDR2 YYNGEE. The V gene lost 1 base and the J gene lost 0 bases, with 6 bases spanning the gap. The CDR3 spans 14 residues. CDR3: CASSVLTSTDTQYF. In DNA form, the CDR3 reads TGTGCCAGCAGCGTATTAACTAGCACAGATACGCAGTATTTT.

The chain has TRBV5-1 and TRBJ2-3, with 13 bases lining up with TRBD2. The CDR3 is made up of 19 amino acids. CDR1 is SGHRS and CDR2 is YFSETQ in the germline V gene. V dropped 3 bases and J dropped 5; count of bases not matched to a gene: 15. This CDR3 reads CASSSSPLRTSGGLDTQYF. The CDR3 nucleotides read TGCGCCAGCAGCTCTTCACCTTTGAGGACTAGCGGGGGATTAGATACGCAGTATTTT.

Only one count was recorded for this clone. This CDR3 is CASSPQREGLLETQYF. CDR3 coding DNA: TGTGCCAGCAGCCCCCAGCGGGAGGGCCTATTAGAGACCCAGTACTTC. The V gene is TRBV5-5, the J gene TRBJ2-5; 10 bases are a match to TRBD2. The V gene's germline CDR1 is SGHKS and CDR2 YYEKEE (reference sequence). V gave up 4 bases and J gave up 4 bases; unmatched junction bases: 10. The CDR3 sequence is 16 residues long.

The chain combines TRBV28 with TRBJ1-3; TRBD1 aligns across 10 bases. The ends lost 4 bases at V and 0 bases at J; junction bases unmatched: 3. The CDR3 spans 16 residues. Germline V gives CDR1 MDHEN, CDR2 SYDVKM. The CDR3 DNA follows: TGTGCCAGCAGTTCCGGGACAGGGGCCTCTGGAAACACCATATATTTT. This encodes CASSSGTGASGNTIYF.

The rearrangement uses TRBV7-9 and TRBJ1-4; D not resolved. Trimming took off 5 bases at V and 5 bases at J, with 9 bases between the two ends. Germline values: CDR1 SEHNR, CDR2 FQNEAQ (reference sequence). The CDR3 loop spans 13 amino acids. The DNA for the CDR3 is TGTGCCAGCAGCCTCGCTTTAAATGAAAAACTGTTTTTT. Encoded protein: CASSLALNEKLFF.

The chain has TRBV19 and TRBJ2-5; TRBD2 matches at 13 bases. V dropped 4 bases and J dropped 3; count of bases not matched to a gene: 5. The CDR3 has 16 residues. Germline CDR1 reads LNHDA; CDR2 reads SQIVND (reference sequence). CDR3 amino acids: CASSRRTSGGKETQYF. The CDR3 nucleotides are TGTGCCAGTAGTAGGAGGACTAGCGGGGGAAAAGAGACCCAGTACTTC.

The V call is TRBV6-5, the J call TRBJ1-2; TRBD1 might be the D (5 bases). This CDR3 is built from 15 residues. Trimming pared 1 base from V and 2 bases from J, leaving 11 bases between. Germline V CDR1 and CDR2: MNHEY, SVGAGI. DNA of the CDR3: TGTGCCAGCAGTTACTTTACAGGTGGGAACTATGGCTACACCTTC. Encoded protein: CASSYFTGGNYGYTF.

The chain has TRBV19 and TRBJ1-5; D is perhaps TRBD1 (5 bases). The CDR3 loop spans 14 amino acids. Germline V CDR1 and CDR2: LNHDA, SQIVND (reference sequence). The V end was cut by 1 base, the J end by 4 bases, with 8 bases between. The CDR3 region has the DNA TGTGCCAGTAGTATAGGGGGACTTAATCAGCCCCAGCATTTT. It encodes CASSIGGLNQPQHF.

The gene calls are TRBV30 and TRBJ1-4; 8 nucleotides align to TRBD1. The CDR3 has 16 amino acids. Germline V gene sequence: CDR1 GTSNPN, CDR2 SVGIG (reference sequence). Germline trimming cut 5 bases from V and 0 bases from J; bases unmatched to any gene: 8. As DNA, the CDR3 is TGTGCCTGGGGCAGGGGGCCGATTGCAACTAATGAAAAACTGTTTTTT. Its translation: CAWGRGPIATNEKLFF.

This chain links TRBV28 with TRBJ2-1, with 9 bases fitting TRBD2. Germline V gene sequence: CDR1 MDHEN, CDR2 SYDVKM. V dropped 8 bases and J dropped 6; count of bases not matched to a gene: 14. The CDR3 covers 16 residues. This chain's CDR3 is CASVYGRGLASNEQFF. Written as DNA, the CDR3 is TGTGCCAGCGTATACGGTAGGGGACTAGCCTCCAATGAGCAGTTCTTC.

This sequence joins TRBV7-3 and TRBJ2-7; TRBD1 might be the D (6 bases). With 0 bases removed from V and 9 bases from J, the gap between germline ends came to 9 bases. In germline, CDR1 is SGHTA, CDR2 FQGTGA. The CDR3 length is 12 residues. CDR3 sequence: CASSLTGGRQYF. The CDR3 DNA sequence: TGTGCCAGCAGCTTAACTGGGGGCCGGCAGTACTTC.

The rearrangement joins TRBV6-5 to TRBJ2-7; D may be TRBD1 (6 bases). The ends were cut back, 7 bases at V and 3 bases at J, with 10 bases in the middle. CDR1 is MNHEY and CDR2 is SVGAGI in the germline V gene. The CDR3 runs 12 residues. Here the CDR3 DNA reads TGTGCCAGCAAGACAGGAAACTACGAGCAGTACTTC. Translation gives CASKTGNYEQYF.

This rearrangement joins TRBV7-2 to TRBJ2-7, with D unclear. The CDR3 extends over 13 amino acids. CDR1 is SGHTA, CDR2 FQGNSA, per germline. V was cut by 1 base and J by 8 bases, with 12 bases left in between. For the CDR3, the DNA is TGTGCCAGCAGCTTAGTTGCTAGTTCGCAGCAGTACTTC. Its translation is CASSLVASSQQYF. Combining the CDR3 with reference TRBV7-2 and TRBJ2-7 gives the whole variable domain GAGVSQSPSNKVTEKGKDVELRCDPISGHTALYWYRQSLGQGLEFLIYFQGNSAPDKSGLPSDRFSAERTGGSVSTLTIQRTQQEDSAVYLCASSLVASSQQYFGPGTRLTVT.

CDR3 bases: TGTGCCAGCAGCTTCAGGACTCAGAACACCGGGGAGCTGTTTTTT. Its protein product is CASSFRTQNTGELFF. The chain combines TRBV5-5 with TRBJ2-2; D may be TRBD2 (5 bases). The CDR3 is made up of 15 amino acids. Trimming took off 2 bases at V and 1 base at J, with 9 bases between the two ends. Germline CDR1 SGHKS, CDR2 YYEKEE (reference sequence).

CDR3 residues: CASQDRDRGIQPQHF. The CDR3 region has the DNA TGTGCCAGCCAAGACCGGGACAGGGGGATTCAGCCCCAGCATTTT. The chain uses TRBV19 and TRBJ1-5; 11 bases map to TRBD1. The CDR3 extends over 15 amino acids. V lost 9 bases and J lost 6; bases outside the gene matches: 10. The germline V gene has CDR1 LNHDA and CDR2 SQIVND (reference sequence).

Here the CDR3 DNA reads TGTGCCAGCAGCTTAGGACTAGCGGGAGACACCGGGGAGCTGTTTTTT. Translating it yields CASSLGLAGDTGELFF. V is TRBV16 and J is TRBJ2-2; 13 bases fit TRBD2. From germline, CDR1 is KGHSY and CDR2 FQNENV. This CDR3 contains 16 residues. The V gene end was trimmed by 5 bases and the J gene end by 3 bases; junction bases not matched to a gene: 3.

The CDR3 DNA is TGTGCCAGCAGGTTGGGACAGACAGGTTATGGCTACACCTTC. It encodes CASRLGQTGYGYTF. This chain joins TRBV6-5 and TRBJ1-2, with 7 bases that match TRBD1. Per germline, CDR1 MNHEY and CDR2 SVGAGI. Losses at the gene ends were 6 bases for V and 5 bases for J; bases not matched to a gene: 9. This CDR3 region has 14 residues.

V gene TRBV7-3 combines with J gene TRBJ1-6, with D tentatively TRBD1 (5 bases). Trimming left V 4 bases short and J 7 bases short, with 8 bases between. Germline CDR1 SGHTA, CDR2 FQGTGA. This CDR3 comprises 13 residues. In DNA form, the CDR3 reads TGTGCCAGCAGCTCAGGGACCAATTCACCCCTCCACTTT. This gives the protein CASSSGTNSPLHF.